This TCR beta chain was recorded in a study of shared clonotypes between healthy human individuals. PCR replicates from unsorted PBMC used roughly 310 ng DNA, and this amount was tens of thousands of T cell genomes. Data came from immunoSEQ multiplex PCR; TCRdb stores just in-frame clones and leaves some out. The table records approximately 500,000 clones, 70% to 80% of them present only once. Trimming stripped 5 bases from V and 0 bases from J, with 9 bases between. This CDR3 spans 14 amino acids. Looked up from germline, CDR1 is SGHTA and CDR2 is FQGNSA. This clonotype was sampled from a woman between 40 and 55 years old in good health. Some clones in this sample may be carry-over from other donors' samples. The V call is TRBV7-2, the J call TRBJ2-3; D is unclear. Sequencing used PBMCs. The CDR3 DNA reads as TGTGCCAGCAGCCCAGGCGGTAGCACAGATACGCAGTATTTT. It specifies CASSPGGSTDTQYF.